These T cell receptor beta chains were read from a single sample in a study of CD8 T cells in ankylosing spondylitis. One entry per CDR3 protein results from TCRdb running MiXCR on the 5' RACE reads. The sample shows approximately 300,000 distinct CDR3 sequences, less than 25% of them seen only once. The sample comprised blood, either unsorted or a sorted T cell fraction (not recorded which). The receptors originated from a female donor with ankylosing spondylitis or in good health (not recorded which). Both conserved end residues are part of each CDR3. The order of the fields is CDR3 length, clone size, V gene, CDR3 protein. Some rows have no size entry. The others give once, few or many, or a class for an expanded clone.

12 NA TRBV2 CASCRSTDTQYF
17 NA TRBV7-2 CASSWTSGSPGTNEQFF
13 NA TRBV20-1 CSASEGPFLTQYF
15 NA TRBV19 CASSFRERMNYGYTF
14 NA TRBV12-3/TRBV12-4 CASSLVLWNTEAFF
14 NA TRBV7-9 CASSDRGLDEKLFF
16 few TRBV12-3/TRBV12-4 CASSLGEYPSTDTQYF
14 NA TRBV20-1 CSARLAGVPREQFF
12 many TRBV20-1 CSARQTGREQYF
17 NA TRBV20-1 CSASGDSRAENTGELFF
14 NA TRBV6-1 CASTRLKRTDTQYF
14 NA TRBV28 CASRLGGPNTEAFF
15 NA TRBV4-3 CASSSQTGVGGELFF
13 few TRBV20-1 CSAPGQERRGAFF
14 few TRBV27 CASSRISSTDTQYF
14 many TRBV11-2 CASSSGINTGELFF
19 NA TRBV20-1 CSARDSGLAYSSSYNEQFF
18 few TRBV11-2 CASSLRGLAGRGRDEQFF
14 NA TRBV28 CASRQGQDLSPLHF
16 NA TRBV12-3/TRBV12-4 CASSFAQGARNTEAFF
14 few TRBV7-2 CASSLMRGNEKLFF
15 NA TRBV28 CASSLKGGVSYEQYF
14 NA TRBV6-1 CASTRQGWGTEAFF
15 few TRBV6-2/TRBV6-3 CASTRTRRLEGEQFF
13 NA TRBV6-1 CASSPKRDQPQHF
16 few TRBV5-1 CASSGSPTGYNSPLHF
14 NA TRBV29-1 CSVELRARNTEAFF
15 few TRBV20-1 CSARGFLSSYNEQFF
14 many TRBV29-1 CSVPPGGPYNEQFF
15 NA TRBV5-5 CASSLASSSYSPLHF
12 NA TRBV29-1 CSVYGSGETQYF
16 NA TRBV18 CASSPPAQYMSTEAFF
14 NA TRBV11-3 CASSGQGDTGELFF
15 NA TRBV5-5 CASSWEPLRSSPLHF
14 many TRBV20-1 CSAPPSTGVGEQYF
15 many TRBV2 CASSETRVKKETQYF
15 NA TRBV9 CASSLQPGHHSPLHF
13 many TRBV6-6 CASMGENPDTQYF
16 few TRBV4-2 CASSQVHSGSYYEQYF
17 few TRBV7-2 CASSPQVRGLAKNIQYF
14 few TRBV9 CASSATGVNQPQHF
14 few TRBV7-2 CASSLDSGAYEQYF
13 many TRBV29-1 CSVEQQRNTEAFF
15 few TRBV25-1 CASSGVLVGYNEQFF
11 few TRBV20-1 CSATGNYGYTF
16 NA TRBV6-2/TRBV6-3 CASSYRDRAVSNIQYF
17 few TRBV4-3 CASSSINVGTRNVEQFF
15 once TRBV27 CASTSRSSGANVLTF
14 few TRBV29-1 CSVEVATSTDTQYF
14 NA TRBV12-3/TRBV12-4 CASSLALPYNEQFF
14 NA TRBV20-1 CSASLGEGTDTQYF
16 NA TRBV5-1 CASSPGVVTGANVLTF
15 NA TRBV7-2 CASSVGGTSRGEQYF
15 NA TRBV7-2 CASSITGGSNYGYTF
14 few TRBV28 CASSLSRGWYEQYF
15 few TRBV20-1 CSARGLGGYKNIQYF